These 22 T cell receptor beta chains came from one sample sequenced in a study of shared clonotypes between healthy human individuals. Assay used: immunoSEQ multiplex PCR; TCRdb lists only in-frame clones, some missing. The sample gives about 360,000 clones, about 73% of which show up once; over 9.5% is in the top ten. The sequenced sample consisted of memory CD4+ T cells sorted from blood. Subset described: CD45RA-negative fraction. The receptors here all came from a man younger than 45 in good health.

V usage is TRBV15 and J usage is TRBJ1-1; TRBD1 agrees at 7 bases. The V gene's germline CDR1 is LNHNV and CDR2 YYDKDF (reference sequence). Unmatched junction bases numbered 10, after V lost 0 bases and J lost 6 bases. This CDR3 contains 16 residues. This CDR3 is CATSRDWNRGRSEAFF. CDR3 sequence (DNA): TGTGCCACCAGCAGAGATTGGAACAGGGGCCGTTCTGAAGCTTTCTTT.

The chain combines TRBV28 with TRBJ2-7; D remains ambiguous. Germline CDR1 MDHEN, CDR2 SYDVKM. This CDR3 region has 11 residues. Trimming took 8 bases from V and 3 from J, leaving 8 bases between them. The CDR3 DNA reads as TGTGCCAGCGGTGGTCACTACGAGCAGTACTTC. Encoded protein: CASGGHYEQYF.

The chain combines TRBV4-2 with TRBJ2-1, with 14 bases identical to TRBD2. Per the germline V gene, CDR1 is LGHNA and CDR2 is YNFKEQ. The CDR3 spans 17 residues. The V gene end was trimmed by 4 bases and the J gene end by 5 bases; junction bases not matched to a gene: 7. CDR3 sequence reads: CASSRGTSGRGNNEQFF. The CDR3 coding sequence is TGTGCCAGCAGCCGGGGGACTAGCGGGAGAGGGAACAATGAGCAGTTCTTC.

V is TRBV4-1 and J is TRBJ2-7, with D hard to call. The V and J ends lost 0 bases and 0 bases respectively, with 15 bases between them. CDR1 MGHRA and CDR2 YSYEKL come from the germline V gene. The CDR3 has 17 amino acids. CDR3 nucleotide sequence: TGCGCCAGCAGCCAAGATAGTGGCAGGTGGAGCTCCTACGAGCAGTACTTC. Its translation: CASSQDSGRWSSYEQYF.

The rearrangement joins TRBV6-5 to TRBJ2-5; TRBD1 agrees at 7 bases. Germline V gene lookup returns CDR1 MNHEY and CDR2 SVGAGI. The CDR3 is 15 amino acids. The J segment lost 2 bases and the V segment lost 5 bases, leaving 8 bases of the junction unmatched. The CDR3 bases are TGTGCCAGCAGTCAACCCAAGACAGGGCAAGAGACCCAGTACTTC. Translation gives CASSQPKTGQETQYF.

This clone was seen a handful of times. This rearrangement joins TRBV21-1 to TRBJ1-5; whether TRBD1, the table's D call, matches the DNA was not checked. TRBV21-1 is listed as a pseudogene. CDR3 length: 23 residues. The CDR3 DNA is TGTGCCAGCAGCAAAGATCCTCTGCCGGGACAGGGTTTCAGGGGATCGAGCAATCAGCCCCAGCATTTT. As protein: CASSKDPLPGQGFRGSSNQPQHF.

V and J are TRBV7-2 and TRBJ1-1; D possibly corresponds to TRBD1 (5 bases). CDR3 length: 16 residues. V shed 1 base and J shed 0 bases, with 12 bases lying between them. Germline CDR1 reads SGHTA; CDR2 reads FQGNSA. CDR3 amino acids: CASSLDAGRMNTEAFF. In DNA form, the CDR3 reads TGTGCCAGCAGCTTAGACGCAGGGAGAATGAACACTGAAGCTTTCTTT.

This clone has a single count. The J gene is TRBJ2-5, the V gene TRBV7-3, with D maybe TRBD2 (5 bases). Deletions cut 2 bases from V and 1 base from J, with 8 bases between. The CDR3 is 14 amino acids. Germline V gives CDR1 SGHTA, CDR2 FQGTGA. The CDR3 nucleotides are TGTGCCAGCAGCTTAGGTAGCGTCCAAGAGACCCAGTACTTC. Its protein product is CASSLGSVQETQYF.

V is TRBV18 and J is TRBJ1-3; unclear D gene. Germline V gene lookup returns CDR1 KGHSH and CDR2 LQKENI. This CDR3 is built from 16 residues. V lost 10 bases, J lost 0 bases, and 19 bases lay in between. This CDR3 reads CATVPLVLDSGNTIYF. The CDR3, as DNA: TGTGCCACCGTCCCTCTCGTTCTTGACTCTGGAAACACCATATATTTT.

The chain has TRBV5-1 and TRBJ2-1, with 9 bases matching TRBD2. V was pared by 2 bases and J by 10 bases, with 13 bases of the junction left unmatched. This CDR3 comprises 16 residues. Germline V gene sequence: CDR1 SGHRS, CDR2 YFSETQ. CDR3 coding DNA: TGCGCCAGCAGCTTTGCCGTGCGGGGGGGCACTCCCGAGCAGTTCTTC. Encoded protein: CASSFAVRGGTPEQFF.

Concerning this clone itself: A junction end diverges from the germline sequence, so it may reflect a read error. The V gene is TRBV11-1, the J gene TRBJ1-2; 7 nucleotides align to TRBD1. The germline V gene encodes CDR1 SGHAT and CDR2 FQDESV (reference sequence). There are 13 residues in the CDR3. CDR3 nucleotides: TGTGCCAGCAGCCGATATGACAGGGCCGCGCCCGCCTTC. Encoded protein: CASSRYDRAAPAF.

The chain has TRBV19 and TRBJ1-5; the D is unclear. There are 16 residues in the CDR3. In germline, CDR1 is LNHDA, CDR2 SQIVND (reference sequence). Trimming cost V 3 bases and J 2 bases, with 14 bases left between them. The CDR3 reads CASSIRSGSGNQPQHF. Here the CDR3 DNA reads TGTGCCAGTAGTATTCGTTCGGGTTCGGGCAATCAGCCCCAGCATTTT.

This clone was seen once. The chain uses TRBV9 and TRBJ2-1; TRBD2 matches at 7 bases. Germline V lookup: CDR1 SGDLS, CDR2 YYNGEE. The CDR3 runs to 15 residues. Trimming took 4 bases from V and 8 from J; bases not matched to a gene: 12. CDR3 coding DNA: TGTGCCAGCAGCCCCCCAGGCGGGAGTTGGGATGAGCAGTTCTTC. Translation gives CASSPPGGSWDEQFF.

Written as DNA, the CDR3 is TGTGCCAGCAGGGGAACATACCCCCAAGAGACCCAGTACTTC. Protein: CASRGTYPQETQYF. The genes are TRBV11-2 and TRBJ2-5; D remains unclear. Germline CDR1 and CDR2: SGHAT and FQNNGV. V was cut by 6 bases and J by 1 base, with 12 bases left in between. The CDR3 totals 14 residues.

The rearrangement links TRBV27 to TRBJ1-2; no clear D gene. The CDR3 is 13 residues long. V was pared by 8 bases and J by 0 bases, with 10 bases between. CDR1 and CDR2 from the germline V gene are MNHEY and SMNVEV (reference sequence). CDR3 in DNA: TGTGCCAGCGGTCTGCGAGCTAACTATGGCTACACCTTC. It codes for CASGLRANYGYTF.

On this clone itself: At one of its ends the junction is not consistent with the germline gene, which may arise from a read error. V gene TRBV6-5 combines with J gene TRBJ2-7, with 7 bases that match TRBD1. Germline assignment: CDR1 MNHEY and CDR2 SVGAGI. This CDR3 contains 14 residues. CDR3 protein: CASSPPDRPYAQYF. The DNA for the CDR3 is TGTGCCAGCAGTCCCCCGGACAGGCCTTACGCGCAGTACTTC.

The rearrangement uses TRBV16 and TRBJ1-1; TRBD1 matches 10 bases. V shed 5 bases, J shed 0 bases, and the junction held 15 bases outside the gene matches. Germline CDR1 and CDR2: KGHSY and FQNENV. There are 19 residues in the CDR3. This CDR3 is CASSERGPGQGSLNTEAFF. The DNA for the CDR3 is TGTGCCAGCAGCGAAAGGGGACCGGGACAGGGGTCTTTGAACACTGAAGCTTTCTTT. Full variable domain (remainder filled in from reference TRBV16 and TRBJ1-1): GEEVAQTPKHLVRGEGQKAKLYCAPIKGHSYVFWYQQVLKNEFKFLISFQNENVFDETGMPKERFSAKCLPNSPCSLEIQATKLEDSAVYFCASSERGPGQGSLNTEAFFGQGTRLTVV.

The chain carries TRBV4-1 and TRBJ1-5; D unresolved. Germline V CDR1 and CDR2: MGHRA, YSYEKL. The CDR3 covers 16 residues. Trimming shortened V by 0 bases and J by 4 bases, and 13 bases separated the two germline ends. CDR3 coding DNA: TGCGCCAGCAGCCAAGATGCCGCCAGCAAGAATCAGCCCCAGCATTTT. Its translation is CASSQDAASKNQPQHF.

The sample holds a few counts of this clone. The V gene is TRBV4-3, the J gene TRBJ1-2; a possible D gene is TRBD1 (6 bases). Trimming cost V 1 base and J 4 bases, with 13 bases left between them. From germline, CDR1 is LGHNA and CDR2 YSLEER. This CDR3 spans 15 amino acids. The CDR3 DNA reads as TGCGCCAGCAGCCAAGGTTATAGGGGGGCCTATGGCTACACCTTC. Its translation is CASSQGYRGAYGYTF.

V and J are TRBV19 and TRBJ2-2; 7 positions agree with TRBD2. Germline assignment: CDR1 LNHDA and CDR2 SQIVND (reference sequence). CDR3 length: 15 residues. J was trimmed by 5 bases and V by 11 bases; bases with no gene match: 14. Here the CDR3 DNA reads TGTGCCTCACGAAAAGGCGGGAGAGAAACCGGGGAGCTGTTTTTT. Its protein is CASRKGGRETGELFF.

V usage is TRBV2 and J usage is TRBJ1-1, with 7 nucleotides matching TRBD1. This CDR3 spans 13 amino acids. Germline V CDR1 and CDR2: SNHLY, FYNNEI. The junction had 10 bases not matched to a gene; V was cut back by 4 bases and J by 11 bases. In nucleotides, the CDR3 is TGTGCCAGCAGTGGGGGAGGGGGCGCCGGGGCTTTCTTT. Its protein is CASSGGGGAGAFF.

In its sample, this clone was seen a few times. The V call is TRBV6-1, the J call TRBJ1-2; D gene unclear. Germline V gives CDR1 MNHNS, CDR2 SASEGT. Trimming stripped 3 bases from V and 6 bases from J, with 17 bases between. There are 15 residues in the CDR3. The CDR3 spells CASSEVASDENGYTF. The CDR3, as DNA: TGTGCCAGCAGTGAGGTCGCCTCAGACGAAAATGGCTACACCTTC.